Listed below are T cell receptor beta chains from one sample, sequenced in a study of T cells in narcolepsy. TCRdb's copy holds only in-frame clones and misses some; the assay was immunoSEQ multiplex PCR. Of about 31,000 clones listed, over 75% were seen once; the top ten hold less than 1.5%. The specimen sequenced was CD45RA- memory CD4+ T cells from PBMCs. The source is a human donor with narcolepsy. Both conserved end residues are part of each CDR3. The D gene is left open where the match is weak. Part of the rows lack a size; the others show once, few, many or a class for expanded clones.

TRBV10-3,TRBJ1-2,NA,NA,CAISEEQGSFGYTF,TGTGCCATCAGTGAGGAACAGGGATCATTTGGCTACACCTTC
TRBV21-1,TRBJ2-2,NA,NA,CASSKAGGGELFF,TGTGCCAGCAGCAAAGCAGGGGGCGGGGAGCTGTTTTTT
TRBV27,TRBJ1-3,TRBD1,NA,CASSLTGQGASGNTIYF,TGTGCCAGCAGTTTAACAGGACAGGGGGCCTCTGGAAACACCATATATTTT
TRBV7-2,TRBJ2-3,NA,NA,CASSLEPGSGDTQYF,TGTGCCAGCAGCTTAGAACCCGGGTCGGGAGATACGCAGTATTTT
TRBV12-5,TRBJ2-2,NA,NA,CASGLSGNTGELFF,TGTGCTAGTGGTTTGTCCGGCAACACCGGGGAGCTGTTTTTT
TRBV19,TRBJ1-1,NA,NA,CASTLDGNIEAFF,TGTGCCAGTACCCTGGACGGCAATATTGAAGCTTTCTTT
TRBV7-3,TRBJ2-7,NA,NA,CASSQGLSDEQYF,TGTGCCAGCAGCCAAGGACTTTCGGACGAGCAGTACTTC
TRBV7-9,TRBJ1-2,TRBD1,NA,CAGSSGSRTGPYGYTF,TGTGCCGGCAGCTCCGGAAGCCGGACAGGGCCCTATGGCTACACCTTC
TRBV18,TRBJ1-2,NA,NA,CASSSDISETGGYTF,TGTGCCAGCTCGTCGGACATTTCGGAGACGGGCGGCTACACCTTC
TRBV5-5,TRBJ2-5,TRBD2,NA,CASNGLAGVKETQYF,TGTGCCAGCAACGGACTAGCGGGAGTGAAGGAGACCCAGTACTTC
TRBV5-1,TRBJ2-3,NA,NA,CASSLKSSSTDTQYF,TGCGCCAGCAGCTTGAAGAGTTCTAGCACAGATACGCAGTATTTT
TRBV19,TRBJ2-1,TRBD1,NA,CASSIDPGTGGSEQFF,TGTGCCAGTAGTATAGACCCCGGGACAGGGGGTTCTGAGCAGTTCTTC
TRBV4-2,TRBJ2-7,TRBD2,NA,CASSQEGRLAGTYEQYF,TGTGCCAGCAGCCAAGAAGGCCGACTAGCAGGAACCTACGAGCAGTACTTC
TRBV7-3,TRBJ2-7,NA,NA,CASSLRAGNYEQYF,TGTGCCAGCAGCTTACGGGCGGGGAACTACGAGCAGTACTTC
TRBV6-1,TRBJ2-5,NA,once,CASSGGGGAGTQYF,TGTGCCAGCAGTGGGGGAGGAGGGGCCGGGACCCAGTACTTC
TRBV2,TRBJ2-5,NA,NA,CASTSGGRVGRETQYF,TGTGCCAGCACGTCAGGGGGGAGAGTAGGTAGGGAGACCCAGTACTTC
TRBV30,TRBJ2-6,NA,NA,CAWSVEPIRTRGANVLTF,TGTGCCTGGAGTGTAGAACCCATCCGGACGCGGGGGGCCAACGTCCTGACTTTC